This TCR beta chain emerged from a study of T cell responses to AZD1222 COVID-19 vaccine. Findings of the study overall: Donors were largely white British and mainly female; clonal diversity was possibly underestimated.

With respect to this clone: Its specificity is unknown.

Germline V CDR1 and CDR2: LNHDA, SQIVND (reference sequence). V lost 3 bases to trimming and J lost 0 bases, with 8 bases between them. This CDR3 region has 14 residues. Here immunoSEQ multiplex PCR was the method, and the copy in TCRdb shows in-frame clones only, minus some. The sample records some 89,000 clones, approximately 89% being singletons. This TCR derives from an adult in good health. The chain has TRBV19 and TRBJ1-1; D unclear. This material consisted of peripheral blood, taken on day 0 of AZD1222 vaccination. The CDR3 DNA sequence: TGTGCCAGTAGTATTGAGAACCTGAACACTGAAGCTTTCTTT. Its protein is CASSIENLNTEAFF. Looking up the rest from reference TRBV19 and TRBJ1-1 gives the full variable domain: DGGITQSPKYLFRKEGQNVTLSCEQNLNHDAMYWYRQDPGQGLRLIYYSQIVNDFQKGDIAEGYSVSREKKESFPLTVTSAQKNPTAFYLCASSIENLNTEAFFGQGTRLTVV.